This passage covers 8 T cell receptor beta chains from one sample sequenced in a study of long-term antiretroviral therapy in people with HIV. Investigators performed immunoSEQ version v3.0 at survey level. This table comes from immunoSEQ multiplex PCR, and its TCRdb copy is limited to in-frame clones, with some not included. The sample carries around 30,000 clones, around 84% recorded once. The sequenced sample was unsorted PBMCs, obtained 0.4 years after starting antiretroviral therapy. The receptor set was obtained from a young man with HIV.

The CDR3 is CASSEAKGPYEQYF. CDR3 DNA: TGTGCCAGCAGTGAAGCGAAGGGGCCCTACGAGCAGTACTTC. The chain combines TRBV2 with TRBJ2-7, with D perhaps TRBD1 (5 bases). The V and J ends lost 0 bases and 2 bases respectively, with 8 bases between them. CDR1 and CDR2 (germline): SNHLY, FYNNEI. The CDR3 runs 14 residues.

The rearrangement uses TRBV4-3 and TRBJ1-2; D is perhaps TRBD1 (6 bases). Germline V lookup: CDR1 LGHNA, CDR2 YSLEER. This CDR3 is built from 16 residues. V lost 0 bases to trimming and J lost 5 bases, with 16 bases between them. The CDR3 is CASSQDFEGQGYGYTF. The DNA of the CDR3 is TGCGCCAGCAGCCAAGATTTTGAGGGGCAGGGGTATGGCTACACCTTC.

This clone was seen once. The chain links TRBV27 to TRBJ1-1; D is unclear. There are 14 residues in the CDR3. V was trimmed by 4 bases and J by 2 bases, leaving 11 bases between them. Germline lookup yields CDR1 MNHEY and CDR2 SMNVEV (reference sequence). The CDR3 DNA reads TGTGCCAGCAGTTCTTGGGGAGAAAACACTGAAGCTTTCTTT. It codes for CASSSWGENTEAFF.

This clone was seen a few times. The chain couples TRBV29-1 to TRBJ1-1; 7 nucleotides agree with TRBD1. The CDR3 has 13 residues. Germline CDR1 and CDR2: SQVTM and ANQGSEA. The junction had 8 bases not matched to a gene; V was cut back by 6 bases and J by 4 bases. The CDR3 reads CSVVTGRGTEAFF. The CDR3 DNA sequence: TGCAGCGTGGTGACAGGGCGTGGCACTGAAGCTTTCTTT.

The chain is built from TRBV9 and TRBJ1-1; D is undetermined. Germline CDR1 SGDLS, CDR2 YYNGEE. V dropped 0 bases and J dropped 4 bases, with 19 bases sitting between them. The CDR3 is 17 amino acids. For the CDR3, the DNA is TGTGCCAGCAGCGTAGAAGCTGGCAGTACGGGTCGCACTGAAGCTTTCTTT. It specifies CASSVEAGSTGRTEAFF.

V and J are TRBV7-9 and TRBJ2-7; 11 bases are a match to TRBD2. V lost 3 bases, J lost 2 bases, and 0 bases stayed unmatched. Germline V gene data show CDR1 as SEHNR and CDR2 as FQNEAQ (reference sequence). The CDR3 totals 14 residues. CDR3 protein: CASSFSGRAYEQYF. The CDR3 region has the DNA TGTGCCAGCAGCTTTAGCGGGAGGGCCTACGAGCAGTACTTC. The full variable domain, with the rest looked up from reference TRBV7-9 and TRBJ2-7, is DTGVSQNPRHKITKRGQNVTFRCDPISEHNRLYWYRQTLGQGPEFLTYFQNEAQLEKSRLLSDRFSAERPKGSFSTLEIQRTEQGDSAMYLCASSFSGRAYEQYFGPGTRLTVT.

The J gene is TRBJ1-2, the V gene TRBV6-5, with 11 bases that match TRBD1. With 0 bases clipped from V and 2 bases from J, the junction kept 2 bases outside the gene matches. CDR1 and CDR2 (germline): MNHEY, SVGAGI. The CDR3 has 16 amino acids. CDR3 sequence reads: CASSYSRTGGNYGYTF. The CDR3 coding sequence is TGTGCCAGCAGTTACTCACGGACAGGGGGCAACTATGGCTACACCTTC.

A word on this clone: Since a much larger clone is just one base distant, this may be a read error. This same CDR3 is encoded by further DNA sequences in the sample. V is TRBV19 and J is TRBJ2-7; no firm D call. Trimming left V 5 bases short and J 4 bases short, with 6 bases between. CDR1 is LNHDA, CDR2 SQIVND, per germline (reference sequence). The CDR3 contains 11 residues. CDR3 bases: TGTGCCAGTAGTTCCCGGTACGAGCAGTACTTC. It is translated as CASSSRYEQYF. The variable domain in full, with the rest retrieved from reference TRBV19 and TRBJ2-7, is DGGITQSPKYLFRKEGQNVTLSCEQNLNHDAMYWYRQDPGQGLRLIYYSQIVNDFQKGDIAEGYSVSREKKESFPLTVTSAQKNPTAFYLCASSSRYEQYFGPGTRLTVT.